This T cell receptor beta chain was sequenced during a study of blood T cell repertoires in COVID-19. Overall study context: Sources were T cells, B-cell-depleted T cells, or PBMCs; the material itself was cDNA or gDNA.

From germline, CDR1 is SGDLS and CDR2 YYNGEE. Trimming stripped 4 bases from V and 4 bases from J, with 9 bases between. The CDR3 is made up of 13 amino acids. The study drew participants aged about 18 to 89 years from roughly 25 US areas. Clinical history reported by participants formed the basis on which cohorts were assigned. Cohort 3 recovered donors had two negative PCRs, clearance, or symptom resolution. The method was immunoSEQ multiplex PCR; TCRdb's version includes in-frame clones alone and lacks a portion of them. Here the sample spans around 330,000 clones, about 88% being singletons. The sequenced sample was PBMCs or T cells enriched from blood (not recorded which). The rearrangement links TRBV9 to TRBJ1-5; TRBD1 is a possible D gene (5 bases). The origin of this receptor is a man in his 60s who had recovered from COVID-19. The CDR3 region has the DNA TGTGCCAGCAGCAAGGGGTGGAATCAGCCCCAGCATTTT. Translated: CASSKGWNQPQHF.